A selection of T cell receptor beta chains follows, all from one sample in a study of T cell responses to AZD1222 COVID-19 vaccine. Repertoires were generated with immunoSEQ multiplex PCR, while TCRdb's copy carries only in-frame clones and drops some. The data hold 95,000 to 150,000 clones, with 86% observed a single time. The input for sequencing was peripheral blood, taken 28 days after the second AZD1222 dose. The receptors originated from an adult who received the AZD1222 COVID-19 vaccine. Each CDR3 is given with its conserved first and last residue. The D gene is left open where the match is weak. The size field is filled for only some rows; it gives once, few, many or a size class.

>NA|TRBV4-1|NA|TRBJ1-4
CASSREGHKLEKLFF
TGCGCCAGCAGTCGCGAGGGCCACAAGCTAGAAAAACTGTTTTTT
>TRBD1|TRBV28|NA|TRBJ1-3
CASSLRTGAQDTIYF
TGTGCCAGCAGTTTAAGGACAGGGGCTCAGGACACCATATATTTT
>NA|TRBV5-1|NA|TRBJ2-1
CASSFTGTAGFTIYNEQFF
TGCGCCAGCAGCTTTACCGGGACGGCTGGATTTACCATCTACAATGAGCAGTTCTTC
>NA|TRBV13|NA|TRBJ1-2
CASSKMEFYGYTF
TGTGCCAGCAGCAAAATGGAGTTCTATGGCTACACCTTC
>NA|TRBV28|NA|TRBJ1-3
CATNSGNTIYF
TGTGCCACCAACTCTGGAAACACCATATATTTT
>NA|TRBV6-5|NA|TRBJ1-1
CASFAGTANTEAFF
TGTGCCAGCTTTGCCGGGACGGCGAACACTGAAGCTTTCTTT
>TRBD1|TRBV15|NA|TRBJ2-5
CATSTGTGEETQYF
TGTGCCACCAGCACCGGGACAGGCGAAGAGACCCAGTACTTC
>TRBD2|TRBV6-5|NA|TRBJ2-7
CATREAGGAYEQYF
TGTGCCACCAGGGAGGCGGGGGGGGCCTACGAGCAGTACTTC
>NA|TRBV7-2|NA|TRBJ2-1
CASSWGAGNEQFF
TGTGCCAGCAGTTGGGGGGCGGGGAATGAGCAGTTCTTC
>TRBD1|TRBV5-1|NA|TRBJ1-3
CASSKDRAFSGNTIYF
TGCGCCAGCAGCAAGGACAGGGCTTTCTCTGGAAACACCATATATTTT
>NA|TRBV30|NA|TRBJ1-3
CAWSVGGNTIYF
TGTGCCTGGAGTGTGGGGGGAAACACCATATATTTT
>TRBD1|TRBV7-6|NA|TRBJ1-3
CASSFSGTGVPGNTIYF
TGTGCCAGCAGCTTCTCCGGGACAGGGGTCCCTGGAAACACCATATATTTT
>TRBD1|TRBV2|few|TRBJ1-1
CASSEDRLGYTEAFF
TGTGCCAGCAGTGAGGACAGGCTGGGGTACACTGAAGCTTTCTTT
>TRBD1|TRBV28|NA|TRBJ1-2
CASSTGGRSGYTF
TGTGCCAGTTCTACAGGGGGAAGAAGTGGCTACACCTTC
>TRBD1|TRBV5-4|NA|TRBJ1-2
CASSGRDRGDYGYTF
TGTGCCAGCAGCGGACGGGACAGGGGGGACTATGGCTACACCTTC
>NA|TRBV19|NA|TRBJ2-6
CASKHSRRVYSGANVLTF
TGTGCCAGTAAACACTCAAGGAGGGTTTACTCTGGGGCCAACGTCCTGACTTTC
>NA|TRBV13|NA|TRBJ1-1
CASSLGRRMNTEAFF
TGTGCCAGCAGCTTAGGAAGGCGGATGAACACTGAAGCTTTCTTT
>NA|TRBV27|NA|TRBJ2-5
CASSRWGVFETQYF
TGTGCCAGCAGTCGTTGGGGGGTCTTCGAGACCCAGTACTTC
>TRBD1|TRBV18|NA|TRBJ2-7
CASSPPQGAGEQYF
TGTGCCAGCTCACCACCTCAGGGGGCTGGCGAGCAGTACTTC
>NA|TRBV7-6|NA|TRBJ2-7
CASSRDRGGEQYF
TGTGCCAGCAGCCGCGACAGAGGAGGCGAGCAGTACTTC
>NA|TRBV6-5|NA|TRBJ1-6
CASSTGNSPLHF
TGTGCCAGCAGTACCGGGAATTCACCCCTCCACTTT
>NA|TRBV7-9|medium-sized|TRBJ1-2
CASSLVRGHYGYTF
TGTGCCAGCAGCTTAGTGCGGGGTCACTATGGCTACACCTTC
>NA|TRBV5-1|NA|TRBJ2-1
CASSDHRAGDEQFF
TGCGCCAGCAGCGATCACAGGGCTGGCGATGAGCAGTTCTTC
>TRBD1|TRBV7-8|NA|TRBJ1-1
CASSRPGQGGTEAFF
TGTGCCAGCAGCAGGCCGGGACAGGGGGGCACTGAAGCTTTCTTT
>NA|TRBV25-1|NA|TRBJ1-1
CASSQRDWNTEAFF
TGTGCCAGCAGTCAGCGAGACTGGAACACTGAAGCTTTCTTT
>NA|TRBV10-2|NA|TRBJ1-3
CASSLPTSGNTIYF
TGCGCCAGCAGTCTACCTACCTCTGGAAACACCATATATTTT
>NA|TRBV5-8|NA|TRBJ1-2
CASSLALKGYGYTF
TGTGCCAGCAGCTTGGCCCTAAAGGGGTATGGCTACACCTTC
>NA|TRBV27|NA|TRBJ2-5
CASIYRETQYF
TGTGCCAGCATTTACAGGGAGACCCAGTACTTC
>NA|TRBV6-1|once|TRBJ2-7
CASSQGASYEQYF
TGTGCCAGCAGTCAGGGAGCTTCCTACGAGCAGTACTTC
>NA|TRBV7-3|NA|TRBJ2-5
CASSLAGPIQETQYF
TGTGCCAGCAGCTTGGCGGGGCCCATCCAAGAGACCCAGTACTTC
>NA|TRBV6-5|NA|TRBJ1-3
CASSLDGYSGNTIYF
TGTGCCAGCAGTCTTGACGGGTACTCTGGAAACACCATATATTTT
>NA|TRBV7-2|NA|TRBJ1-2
CASSHPGVYGYTF
TGTGCCAGCAGCCACCCGGGCGTCTATGGCTACACCTTC
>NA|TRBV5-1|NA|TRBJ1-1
CASSLGENTEAFF
TGCGCCAGCAGCTTGGGCGAGAACACTGAAGCTTTCTTT
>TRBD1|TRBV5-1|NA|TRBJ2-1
CASSHRGQENNEQFF
TGCGCCAGCAGCCACCGGGGACAGGAGAACAATGAGCAGTTCTTC
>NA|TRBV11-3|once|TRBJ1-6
CASSSRAGNSPLHF
TGTGCCAGCAGCTCGAGGGCGGGTAATTCACCCCTCCACTTT
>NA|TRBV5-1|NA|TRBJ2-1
CASSLGSSDNEQFF
TGCGCCAGCAGCTTGGGCTCGTCGGACAATGAGCAGTTCTTC